This T cell receptor beta chain derives from a study of identical twins. Each CDR3 protein is one row after TCRdb ran MiXCR on the 5' RACE reads. The data contain about 240,000 distinct CDR3 sequences, over 9.5% of them singletons. At least ten counts were recorded for this clonotype. Its specificity is not known. Study-wide findings and caveats: Conclusions rested on cross-sectional statistics rather than following the same donors.

CDR1 SGHRS and CDR2 YFSETQ come from the germline V gene. This CDR3 region has 14 residues. The germline V and J ends were trimmed by 4 bases and 0 bases, with 11 bases remaining between them. The receptor was isolated from a man in his forties or fifties in good health. The sequencing sample was made of memory T cells sorted from blood. V usage is TRBV5-1 and J usage is TRBJ2-7, with D tentatively TRBD1 (6 bases). This chain's CDR3 is CASSGTPSSYEQYF. CDR3 bases: TGCGCCAGCAGCGGGACACCATCCTCCTACGAGCAGTACTTC.